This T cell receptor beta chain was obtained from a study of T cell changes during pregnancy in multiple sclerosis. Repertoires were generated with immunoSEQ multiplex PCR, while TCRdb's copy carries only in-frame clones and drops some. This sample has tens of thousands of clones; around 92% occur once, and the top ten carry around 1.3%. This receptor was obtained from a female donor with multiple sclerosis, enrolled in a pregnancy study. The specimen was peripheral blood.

Written as DNA, the CDR3 is TGTGCCAGCAGCAAAGCTGGACAGATCTGGGGTGAAGCTTTCTTT. Its protein is CASSKAGQIWGEAFF. The chain combines TRBV9 with TRBJ1-1; possible D gene TRBD1, 6 bases. The germline CDR1 and CDR2 sequences are SGDLS and YYNGEE. The CDR3 is made up of 15 amino acids. Between the trimmed V and J ends, which lost 4 bases and 7 bases, there was a span of 20 bases.